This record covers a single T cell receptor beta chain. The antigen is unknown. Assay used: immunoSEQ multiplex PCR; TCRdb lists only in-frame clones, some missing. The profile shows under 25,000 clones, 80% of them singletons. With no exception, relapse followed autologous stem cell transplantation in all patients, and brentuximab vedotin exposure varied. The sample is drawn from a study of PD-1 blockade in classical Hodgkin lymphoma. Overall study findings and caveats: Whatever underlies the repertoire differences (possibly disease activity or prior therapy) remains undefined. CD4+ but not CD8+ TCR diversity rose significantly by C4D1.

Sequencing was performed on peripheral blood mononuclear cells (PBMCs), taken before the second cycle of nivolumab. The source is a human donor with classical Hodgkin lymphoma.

In DNA form, the CDR3 reads TGTGCCAGTAGTATGACAGGTTACACCGGGGAGCTGTTTTTT. Translation: CASSMTGYTGELFF. The rearrangement links TRBV19 to TRBJ2-2; D may be TRBD1 (6 bases). V was pared by 3 bases and J by 3 bases, with 8 bases between. Germline loops: CDR1 LNHDA, CDR2 SQIVND (reference sequence). The CDR3 is 14 amino acids.